The 15 T cell receptor beta chains presented below share a single source sample, sequenced in a study of beta chain features in type 1 diabetes. As every portion of the isolated RNA was reverse transcribed, the sequencing read expressed TCRB transcripts. The table came from immunoSEQ multiplex PCR; TCRdb's copy has only in-frame clones and leaves some out. The sample consists of under 950,000 clones, around a sixth of them appearing once. The sequencing sample was made of naive CD4+ T cells from blood. The receptors come from a woman aged 18-29 years in good health.

The chain links TRBV7-2 to TRBJ2-5, with 7 nucleotides matching TRBD1. V was clipped by 3 bases and J by 2 bases; unmatched bases: 12. The germline V gene encodes CDR1 SGHTA and CDR2 FQGNSA. The CDR3 covers 17 residues. For the CDR3, the DNA is TGTGCCAGCAGCTTGGACAGGCGATCCGACCAACAAGAGACCCAGTACTTC. Its translation: CASSLDRRSDQQETQYF. Looking up the rest from reference TRBV7-2 and TRBJ2-5 gives the full variable domain: GAGVSQSPSNKVTEKGKDVELRCDPISGHTALYWYRQSLGQGLEFLIYFQGNSAPDKSGLPSDRFSAERTGGSVSTLTIQRTQQEDSAVYLCASSLDRRSDQQETQYFGPGTRLLVL.

J is TRBJ1-1 and V is TRBV15; D not certain. This CDR3 has 14 amino acids. V lost 0 bases and J lost 0, with 5 bases in between. Germline loops: CDR1 LNHNV, CDR2 YYDKDF (reference sequence). The CDR3 region is CATSRDQVNTEAFF. CDR3 sequence (DNA): TGTGCCACCAGCAGAGATCAAGTGAACACTGAAGCTTTCTTT.

The chain combines TRBV29-1 with TRBJ2-7, with TRBD1 as a possible D gene (6 bases). The CDR3 spans 13 residues. Germline V gene lookup returns CDR1 SQVTM and CDR2 ANQGSEA. Trimming took 4 bases from V and 2 from J, leaving 12 bases between them. CDR3 residues: CSVAKGVTYEQYF. In DNA form, the CDR3 reads TGCAGCGTTGCGAAGGGGGTTACCTACGAGCAGTACTTC.

This clone was counted between two and nine times. The V and J genes are TRBV15 and TRBJ2-7, with D tentatively TRBD1 (6 bases). From germline, CDR1 is LNHNV and CDR2 YYDKDF (reference sequence). The CDR3 consists of 16 residues. V gave up 0 bases and J gave up 0 bases, with 12 bases separating them. The CDR3 here is CATSRDVTGSSYEQYF. The CDR3 DNA follows: TGTGCCACCAGCAGAGATGTAACAGGGTCCTCCTACGAGCAGTACTTC. The full variable domain, in which reference TRBV15 and TRBJ2-7 provide the parts outside the CDR3, is DAMVIQNPRYQVTQFGKPVTLSCSQTLNHNVMYWYQQKSSQAPKLLFHYYDKDFNNEADTPDNFQSRRPNTSFCFLDIRSPGLGDTAMYLCATSRDVTGSSYEQYFGPGTRLTVT.

This clone has only a few counts. The gene calls are TRBV28 and TRBJ2-7, with 14 bases that match TRBD2. The CDR3 length is 18 residues. Germline assignment: CDR1 MDHEN and CDR2 SYDVKM. V dropped 5 bases and J dropped 4; count of bases not matched to a gene: 13. CDR3 bases: TGTGCCAGCAGTCCAGCCCCTCCGGGACTAGCGGGAGAGTACGAGCAGTACTTC. This sequence encodes CASSPAPPGLAGEYEQYF.

As regards this clone: Other DNA sequences in this sample translate to the same CDR3. The chain carries TRBV18 and TRBJ1-1; D remains ambiguous. Trimming cost V 2 bases and J 1 base, with 5 bases left between them. The CDR3 loop spans 13 amino acids. Germline V lookup: CDR1 KGHSH, CDR2 LQKENI. This CDR3 is CASSPRGNTEAFF. The CDR3 region has the DNA TGTGCCAGCTCACCAAGAGGGAACACTGAAGCTTTCTTT.

J is TRBJ1-2 and V is TRBV18; D gene unclear. The V and J ends lost 3 bases and 8 bases respectively, with 13 bases between them. This CDR3 is built from 13 residues. Germline V lookup: CDR1 KGHSH, CDR2 LQKENI. The CDR3 reads CASSPDGRMGYTF. The CDR3 DNA is TGTGCCAGCTCACCGGACGGGCGGATGGGCTACACCTTC.

This clone came up a few times. The chain has TRBV15 and TRBJ2-1, with 10 bases that match TRBD2. CDR1 is LNHNV, CDR2 YYDKDF, per germline (reference sequence). The CDR3 sequence is 18 residues long. Trimming cost V 0 bases and J 0 bases; bases outside gene matches: 5. DNA for the CDR3: TGTGCCACCAGCAGAGATTGGCCTAGCGGGAGCTCCTACAATGAGCAGTTCTTC. Amino acids: CATSRDWPSGSSYNEQFF.

The chain joins TRBV9 to TRBJ2-2; D is possibly TRBD1 (6 bases). The ends were cut back, 6 bases at V and 6 bases at J, with 15 bases in the middle. CDR1 SGDLS and CDR2 YYNGEE come from the germline V gene. The CDR3 spans 14 residues. CDR3: CASTESGAPGELFF. In nucleotides, the CDR3 is TGTGCCAGCACCGAGTCAGGGGCCCCCGGGGAGCTGTTTTTT.

This clone was observed a handful of times. The J gene is TRBJ2-3, the V gene TRBV6-6; D perhaps matches TRBD2 (6 bases). V lost 6 bases and J lost 2, with 18 bases in between. Germline assignment: CDR1 MNHNY and CDR2 SVGAGI (reference sequence). The CDR3 has 16 residues. CDR3 region: CASSSPDGLNTDTQYF. The DNA of the CDR3 is TGTGCCAGCAGCTCCCCCGATGGACTAAACACAGATACGCAGTATTTT.

This clone has more than one count but fewer than ten. The genes are TRBV27 and TRBJ2-1; 8 positions match TRBD2. Germline assignment: CDR1 MNHEY and CDR2 SMNVEV (reference sequence). J lost 0 bases, V lost 0 bases, and 10 bases had no gene match. The CDR3 runs to 19 residues. Written as DNA, the CDR3 is TGTGCCAGCAGTTTATCTGGGACTAGGAAGCTCTACTCCTACAATGAGCAGTTCTTC. Translation: CASSLSGTRKLYSYNEQFF.

The chain couples TRBV2 to TRBJ1-1; no clear D gene. The CDR3 loop spans 12 amino acids. The germline gives CDR1 SNHLY, CDR2 FYNNEI. Deletions cut 6 bases from V and 1 base from J, with 6 bases between. The CDR3 DNA follows: TGTGCCAGCAGGCGAGGGAACACTGAAGCTTTCTTT. It specifies CASRRGNTEAFF.

V usage is TRBV29-1 and J usage is TRBJ2-5; D is ambiguous. The CDR3 consists of 12 residues. V dropped 8 bases and J dropped 4 bases, with 14 bases sitting between them. Germline assignment: CDR1 SQVTM and CDR2 ANQGSEA. CDR3 sequence: CSTSQLRETQYF. In DNA form, the CDR3 reads TGCAGCACCTCGCAGTTAAGAGAGACCCAGTACTTC.

In its sample, this clone was seen a few times. The rearrangement links TRBV29-1 to TRBJ2-3; no definite D call. This CDR3 has 13 residues. The germline CDR1 and CDR2 sequences are SQVTM and ANQGSEA. V was pared by 7 bases and J by 4 bases, with 15 bases between. CDR3: CSALWLGSDTQYF. For the CDR3, the DNA is TGCAGCGCCCTCTGGTTGGGGTCAGATACGCAGTATTTT.

This chain links TRBV6-6 with TRBJ1-1, with D unclear. The CDR3 sequence is 16 residues long. Per germline, CDR1 MNHNY and CDR2 SVGAGI (reference sequence). V was pared by 4 bases and J by 4 bases, with 19 bases between. The CDR3 bases are TGTGCCAGCAGTTGGCCCCCACGGGGTGAGGGCACTGAAGCTTTCTTT. Protein: CASSWPPRGEGTEAFF.